Listed below are T cell receptor beta chains from one sample, sequenced in a study of response to subunit inactivated influenza vaccine. TCRdb redid the calling of the RT-PCR reads with MiXCR, one entry per CDR3 protein. Of about 500,000 distinct CDR3 sequences in the sample, more than 15% were seen once. The source was CD4+ T cells sorted from PBMCs, collected around 25 months after vaccination. The receptor source for this set is a man between 50 and 70 years old who received an inactivated influenza vaccine. Each CDR3 is given with its conserved first and last residue. The D gene is left open where the match is weak. Only part of the rows carry a size: once, few, many, or a class if the clone is expanded.

>.|few|TRBJ1-1|TRBV12-3/TRBV12-4
CASSFLRDSEAFF
TGTGCCAGCAGTTTTCTCAGAGACTCTGAAGCTTTCTTT
>TRBD2|many|TRBJ2-2|TRBV29-1
CSVAAGDDTGELFF
TGCAGCGTTGCAGCGGGAGATGACACCGGGGAGCTGTTTTTT
>.|.|TRBJ1-5|TRBV6-5
CASSYRDGQPQHF
TGTGCCAGCAGTTACCGGGACGGTCAGCCCCAGCATTTT
>TRBD1|few|TRBJ2-3|TRBV20-1
CSARDRRVETQYF
TGCAGTGCCAGGGACAGGCGGGTGGAGACGCAGTATTTT
>TRBD2|.|TRBJ2-1|TRBV11-1
CASSPSAGTSGIKGNYNEQFF
TGTGCCAGCAGCCCTTCGGCGGGAACTAGCGGGATCAAGGGAAACTACAATGAGCAGTTCTTC
>TRBD2|.|TRBJ2-7|TRBV5-1
CASSLLAGAVAYEQYF
TGCGCCAGCAGCTTGCTAGCGGGGGCCGTCGCCTACGAGCAGTACTTC
>.|few|TRBJ2-7|TRBV18
CASSLGQVGTRSDEQYF
TGTGCCAGCTCCCTTGGACAGGTTGGGACTAGGAGCGACGAGCAGTACTTC
>TRBD2|few|TRBJ2-4|TRBV12-3/TRBV12-4
CASSSLGGVAKNIQYF
TGTGCCAGCAGTTCCCTCGGGGGGGTCGCCAAAAACATTCAGTACTTC
>.|.|TRBJ1-5|TRBV7-8
CASSQRSNQPQHF
TGTGCCAGCAGCCAAAGGTCAAATCAGCCCCAGCATTTT
>.|.|TRBJ1-1|TRBV5-6
CASSLYRTQNTEAFF
TGTGCCAGCAGCTTGTATAGGACGCAGAACACTGAAGCTTTCTTT
>TRBD1|few|TRBJ2-2|TRBV4-2
CASSQGGGAFTGELFF
TGTGCCAGCAGCCAAGGAGGGGGCGCCTTCACCGGGGAGCTGTTTTTT
>.|many|TRBJ1-1|TRBV18
CASSADRNTEAFF
TGTGCCAGCAGCGCGGACAGGAACACTGAAGCTTTCTTT
>.|.|TRBJ2-2|TRBV5-1
CASSLARVNTGELFF
TGCGCCAGCAGCTTGGCAAGGGTGAACACCGGGGAGCTGTTTTTT
>TRBD1|few|TRBJ1-2|TRBV7-2
CASSLAGGGYGYTF
TGTGCCAGCAGCTTAGCAGGGGGCGGCTATGGCTACACCTTC
>.|.|TRBJ1-5|TRBV27
CASSLVGGFGNQPQHF
TGTGCCAGCAGTTTAGTGGGGGGATTCGGCAATCAGCCCCAGCATTTT
>.|.|TRBJ2-3|TRBV7-2
CASSLLRATMGDTQYF
TGTGCCAGCAGCTTGTTGCGGGCAACCATGGGAGATACGCAGTATTTT
>.|few|TRBJ2-2|TRBV4-2
CASSREALYTGELFF
TGTGCCAGCAGCCGAGAGGCCCTATACACCGGGGAGCTGTTTTTT
>.|.|TRBJ2-5|TRBV7-2
CASSPRAKETQYF
TGTGCCAGCAGCCCCCGGGCCAAAGAGACCCAGTACTTC
>.|.|TRBJ2-7|TRBV5-1
CASSLDSAAYEQYF
TGCGCCAGCAGCTTGGATTCAGCCGCCTACGAGCAGTACTTC
>.|.|TRBJ1-5|TRBV20-1
CSARRSGQLNQPQHF
TGCAGTGCTAGAAGAAGTGGACAGCTCAATCAGCCCCAGCATTTT
>.|.|TRBJ1-5|TRBV5-1
CASSFSFNQPQHF
TGCGCCAGCAGCTTTTCTTTCAATCAGCCCCAGCATTTT
>TRBD2|few|TRBJ2-3|TRBV6-2/TRBV6-3
CASSYHLGSILAGGLGTDTQYF
TGTGCCAGCAGTTACCATTTGGGGTCGATACTAGCGGGAGGCTTAGGCACAGATACGCAGTATTTT
>.|few|TRBJ2-7|TRBV12-3/TRBV12-4
CASSPRRVGNSYEQYF
TGTGCCAGCAGTCCGCGCAGGGTAGGGAACTCCTACGAGCAGTACTTC
>.|few|TRBJ2-3|TRBV24-1
CATSGNLFTDTQYF
TGTGCCACCAGTGGGAATCTCTTCACAGATACGCAGTATTTT
>TRBD1|few|TRBJ2-5|TRBV19
CASSDTGGSETQYF
TGTGCCAGTAGTGACACAGGGGGGAGTGAGACCCAGTACTTC
>TRBD2|.|TRBJ2-5|TRBV12-3/TRBV12-4
CASSPRVAGGQETQYF
TGTGCCAGCAGCCCCCGAGTTGCGGGGGGGCAAGAGACCCAGTACTTC
>.|once|TRBJ2-3|TRBV9
CASSVVGVGTDTQYF
TGTGCCAGCAGCGTGGTCGGGGTTGGGACAGATACGCAGTATTTT
>.|few|TRBJ2-2|TRBV11-2
CASSLSWQNTGELFF
TGTGCCAGCAGCTTAAGTTGGCAGAACACCGGGGAGCTGTTTTTT
>.|.|TRBJ2-3|TRBV12-3/TRBV12-4
CASSRPKQGQDTQYF
TGTGCCAGCAGTCGGCCCAAGCAGGGTCAAGATACGCAGTATTTT
>.|few|TRBJ2-4|TRBV7-9
CASSPGNTLAKNIQYF
TGTGCCAGCAGCCCCGGGAACACCTTAGCCAAAAACATTCAGTACTTC
>.|few|TRBJ2-2|TRBV5-1
CASSLGTGERELFF
TGCGCCAGCAGCTTGGGGACGGGGGAGCGGGAGCTGTTTTTT
>TRBD1|few|TRBJ1-6|TRBV5-1
CASSLGQGAWDSPLHF
TGCGCCAGCAGCTTGGGTCAGGGGGCCTGGGATTCACCCCTCCACTTT
>.|many|TRBJ2-1|TRBV28
CASISYQRLNNEQFF
TGTGCCAGCATCTCTTACCAGCGGTTGAACAATGAGCAGTTCTTC
>.|few|TRBJ1-6|TRBV3-1
CASSQGYSSPLHF
TGTGCCAGCAGCCAAGGCTACAGCTCACCCCTCCACTTT
>.|few|TRBJ2-1|TRBV28
CASSLVQGRVSGRDEQFF
TGTGCCAGCAGTTTAGTCCAGGGGAGGGTATCAGGGAGAGATGAGCAGTTCTTC
>.|many|TRBJ2-4|TRBV27
CASSFTAFLAKNIQYF
TGTGCCAGCAGTTTTACAGCCTTCCTAGCCAAAAACATTCAGTACTTC
>TRBD1|many|TRBJ2-3|TRBV20-1
CSAFRDRVTDTQYF
TGCAGTGCTTTCCGGGACAGGGTGACAGATACGCAGTATTTT
>.|.|TRBJ1-4|TRBV4-2
CASSRKRGTRNEKLFF
TGTGCCAGCAGCCGGAAGCGGGGGACGAGGAATGAAAAACTGTTTTTT
>.|few|TRBJ1-1|TRBV24-1
CATSDHKRGEAFF
TGTGCCACCAGTGATCATAAACGGGGTGAAGCTTTCTTT
>.|.|TRBJ2-5|TRBV5-5
CASSKPRDRETQYF
TGTGCCAGCAGCAAACCGAGGGATCGAGAGACCCAGTACTTC
>.|many|TRBJ2-3|TRBV28
CASRTGGSTDTQYF
TGTGCCAGCAGGACAGGCGGAAGCACAGATACGCAGTATTTT
>.|.|TRBJ2-5|TRBV29-1
CSVGKAAETQYF
TGCAGCGTAGGGAAAGCGGCGGAGACCCAGTACTTC
>.|.|TRBJ2-7|TRBV7-9
CASSLARQPGRGYEQYF
TGTGCCAGCAGCTTAGCGCGTCAGCCTGGTAGGGGGTACGAGCAGTACTTC
>TRBD2|many|TRBJ2-1|TRBV20-1
CSARTGLAGNNEQFF
TGCAGTGCTAGAACTGGACTAGCGGGAAACAATGAGCAGTTCTTC
>.|few|TRBJ2-2|TRBV20-1
CSARGAGMNTGELFF
TGCAGTGCTAGGGGCGCGGGGATGAACACCGGGGAGCTGTTTTTT
>.|many|TRBJ2-2|TRBV6-2/TRBV6-3
CASERSGELFF
TGTGCCAGCGAGAGAAGCGGGGAGCTGTTTTTT
>TRBD2|many|TRBJ2-3|TRBV12-3/TRBV12-4
CASSPGVTSGTDTQYF
TGTGCCAGCAGCCCCGGGGTGACTAGCGGCACAGATACGCAGTATTTT
>.|many|TRBJ2-3|TRBV4-3
CASSQEGGRGYTQYF
TGCGCCAGCAGCCAAGAAGGGGGGAGAGGCTATACGCAGTATTTT
>.|few|TRBJ2-1|TRBV5-1
CASSLAGANNEQFF
TGCGCCAGCAGCTTGGCCGGCGCGAACAATGAGCAGTTCTTC
>.|few|TRBJ2-2|TRBV7-9
CASSLQGVELFF
TGTGCCAGCAGCTTACAGGGAGTGGAGCTGTTTTTT
>.|.|TRBJ2-3|TRBV29-1
CSVRGRNTDTQYF
TGCAGCGTCCGGGGGCGAAACACAGATACGCAGTATTTT
>TRBD1|few|TRBJ2-5|TRBV20-1
CSAQRVTGAETQYF
TGCAGTGCTCAAAGGGTTACAGGGGCAGAGACCCAGTACTTC
>.|.|TRBJ1-5|TRBV12-3/TRBV12-4
CASSPSGVPGNQPQHF
TGTGCCAGCAGCCCGTCGGGGGTTCCGGGCAATCAGCCCCAGCATTTT